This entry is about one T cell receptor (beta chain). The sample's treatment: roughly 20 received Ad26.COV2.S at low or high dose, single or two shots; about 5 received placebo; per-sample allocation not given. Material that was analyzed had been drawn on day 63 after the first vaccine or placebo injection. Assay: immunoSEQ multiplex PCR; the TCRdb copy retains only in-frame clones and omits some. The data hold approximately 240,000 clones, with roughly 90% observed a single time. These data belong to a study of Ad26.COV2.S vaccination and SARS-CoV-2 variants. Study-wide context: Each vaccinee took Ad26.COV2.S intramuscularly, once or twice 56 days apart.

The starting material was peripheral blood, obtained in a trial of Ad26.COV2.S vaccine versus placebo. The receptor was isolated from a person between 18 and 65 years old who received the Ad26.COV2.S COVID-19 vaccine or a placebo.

The CDR3, as DNA: TGTGCCAGCAGCCAAGGACAGAACTATGGCTACACCTTC. Encoded protein: CASSQGQNYGYTF. The chain is built from TRBV4-2 and TRBJ1-2; possible D gene TRBD1, 5 bases. Trimming shortened V by 1 base and J by 2 bases, and 5 bases separated the two germline ends. The germline V gene encodes CDR1 LGHNA and CDR2 YNFKEQ. The length of the CDR3 is 13 residues.